Sequencing of this T cell receptor beta chain was carried out in a study of blood T cell repertoires in COVID-19. Original processing methods: It was from reference gene primer amplification that nucleated cell counts were estimated. Profiled with immunoSEQ multiplex PCR; TCRdb holds only in-frame clones, not every one. The V and J calls and clone size were taken over from that table, and D and trimming were inferred from the DNA. The data hold a few hundred thousand clones, with roughly nine tenths observed a single time. From germline, CDR1 is GTSNPN and CDR2 SVGIG (reference sequence). Trimming at V came to 7 bases and at J to 8 bases, leaving 11 bases not matched to a gene. CDR3 length equals 13 residues.

The sample consisted of peripheral blood. The sequence came from a man between 60 and 75 years old with acute or convalescent COVID-19. V is TRBV30 and J is TRBJ1-2, with 9 nucleotides matching TRBD1. CDR3 region: CALQGTGTVGYTF. The CDR3 region has the DNA TGTGCCTTACAGGGGACAGGGACGGTGGGCTACACCTTC.